This T cell receptor (beta chain) was obtained from a study of shared clonotypes between healthy human individuals. Study background: The donor group consisted of two women and three men, aged 18 to 49. Overall study findings and caveats: Generally, naive subsets came out with larger estimated richness than memory subsets. With few donors, the genetic and exposure-history diversity represented was limited. It was expected that sequencing depth would affect clonotype sharing among donors.

V lost 8 bases to trimming and J lost 5 bases; unmatched junction nucleotides: 14. Germline assignment: CDR1 LGHNA and CDR2 YNFKEQ. This CDR3 has 17 amino acids. The repertoire was sequenced with immunoSEQ multiplex PCR; TCRdb's copy has only in-frame clones and lacks some. The repertoire has around 240,000 clones, 65% to 70% of them found once; the top ten carry 11%. Turning to this clone: The antigen is not known.

This sequence originates from a man aged 25-45 years in good health. Specimen: memory CD4+ T cells sorted from blood. The subset: CD45RA-negative fraction. The V gene is TRBV4-2, the J gene TRBJ2-2; 10 bases map to TRBD1. The CDR3 region has the DNA TGTGCCAGCCACCAAGGGACGACAGGGGGCAAGACCGGGGAGCTGTTTTTT. Protein sequence: CASHQGTTGGKTGELFF.